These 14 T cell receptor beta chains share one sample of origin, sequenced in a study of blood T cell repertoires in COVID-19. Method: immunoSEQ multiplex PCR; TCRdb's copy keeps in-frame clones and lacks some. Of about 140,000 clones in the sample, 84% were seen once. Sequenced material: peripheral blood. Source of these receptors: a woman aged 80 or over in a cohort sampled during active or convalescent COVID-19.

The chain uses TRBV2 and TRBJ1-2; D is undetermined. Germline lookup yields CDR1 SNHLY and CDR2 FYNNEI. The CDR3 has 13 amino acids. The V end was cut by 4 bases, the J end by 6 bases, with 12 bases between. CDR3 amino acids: CASSVTEVNGYTF. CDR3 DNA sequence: TGTGCCAGCAGTGTCACAGAAGTTAATGGCTACACCTTC.

The CDR3 here is CASSDRTGPYEQYF. The CDR3 DNA follows: TGTGCCAGCAGTGACCGAACGGGTCCCTACGAGCAGTACTTC. V usage is TRBV6-1 and J usage is TRBJ2-7; D gene uncertain. Germline V CDR1 and CDR2: MNHNS, SASEGT. CDR3 size: 14 residues. V was trimmed by 3 bases and J by 2 bases, leaving 11 bases between them.

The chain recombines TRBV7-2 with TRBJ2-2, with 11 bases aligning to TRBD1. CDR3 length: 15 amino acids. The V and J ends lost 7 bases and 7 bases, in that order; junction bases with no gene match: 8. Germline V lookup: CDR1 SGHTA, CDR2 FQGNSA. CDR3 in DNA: TGTGCCAGCACCTGGGGACAGGGGGGTATCGGGGAGCTGTTTTTT. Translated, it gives CASTWGQGGIGELFF.

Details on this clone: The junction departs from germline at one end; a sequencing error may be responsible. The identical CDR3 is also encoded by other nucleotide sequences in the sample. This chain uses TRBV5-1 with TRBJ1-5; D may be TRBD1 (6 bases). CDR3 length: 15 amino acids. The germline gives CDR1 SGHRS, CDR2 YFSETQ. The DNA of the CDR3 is TGCGCCAGCAGTTTGGAAGGAACAGGGAATCAGCCCCAGCATTTT. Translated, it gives CASSLEGTGNQPQHF.

CDR3 protein: CASSDLAAEAFF. Written as DNA, the CDR3 is TGTGCCAGCAGTGATCTGGCGGCCGAAGCTTTCTTT. V and J are TRBV6-1 and TRBJ1-1; no clear D. The CDR3 is made up of 12 amino acids. Germline CDR1 is MNHNS and CDR2 is SASEGT. V lost 3 bases to trimming and J lost 8 bases, with 10 bases between them.

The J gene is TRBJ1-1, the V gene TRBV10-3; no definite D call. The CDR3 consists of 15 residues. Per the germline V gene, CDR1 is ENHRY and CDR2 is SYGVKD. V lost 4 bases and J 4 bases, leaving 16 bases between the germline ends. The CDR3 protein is CAISGQQQMGTEAFF. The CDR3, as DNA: TGTGCCATCAGTGGGCAGCAACAGATGGGCACTGAAGCTTTCTTT.

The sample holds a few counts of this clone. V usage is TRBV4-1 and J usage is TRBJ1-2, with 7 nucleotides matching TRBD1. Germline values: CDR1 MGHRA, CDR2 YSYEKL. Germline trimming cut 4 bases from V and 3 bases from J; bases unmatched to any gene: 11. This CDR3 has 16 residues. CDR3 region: CASSPSLRQGHYGYTF. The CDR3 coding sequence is TGCGCCAGCAGCCCCTCGCTGAGACAGGGCCACTATGGCTACACCTTC.

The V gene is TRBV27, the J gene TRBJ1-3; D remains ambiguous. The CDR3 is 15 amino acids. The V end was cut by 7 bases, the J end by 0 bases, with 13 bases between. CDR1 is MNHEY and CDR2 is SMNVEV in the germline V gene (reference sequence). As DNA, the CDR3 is TGTGCCAGCAAGATCCGAGGAGACTCTGGAAACACCATATATTTT. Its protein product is CASKIRGDSGNTIYF.

The CDR3 region has the DNA TGTGCCAGCAGTCCAGGGTTTTTAGAGACCCAGTACTTC. As protein: CASSPGFLETQYF. The chain combines TRBV11-3 with TRBJ2-5; the D gene is possibly TRBD1 (5 bases). V gave up 6 bases and J gave up 4 bases, with 12 bases separating them. Germline V gene data show CDR1 as SGHNT and CDR2 as YENEEA. This CDR3 is 13 amino acids long. Full variable domain (outside the CDR3, taken from reference TRBV11-3 and TRBJ2-5): EAGVVQSPRYKIIEKKQPVAFWCNPISGHNTLYWYLQNLGQGPELLIRYENEEAVDDSQLPKDRFSAERLKGVDSTLKIQPAELGDSAVYLCASSPGFLETQYFGPGTRLLVL.

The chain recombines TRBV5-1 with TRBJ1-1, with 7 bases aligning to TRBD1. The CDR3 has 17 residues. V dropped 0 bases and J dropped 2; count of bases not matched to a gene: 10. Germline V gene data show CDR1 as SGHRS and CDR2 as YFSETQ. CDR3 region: CASSLAPGQSSNTEAFF. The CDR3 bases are TGCGCCAGCAGCTTGGCCCCGGGACAGAGCTCAAACACTGAAGCTTTCTTT. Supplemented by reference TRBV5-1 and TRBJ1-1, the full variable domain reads KAGVTQTPRYLIKTRGQQVTLSCSPISGHRSVSWYQQTPGQGLQFLFEYFSETQRNKGNFPGRFSGRQFSNSRSEMNVSTLELGDSALYLCASSLAPGQSSNTEAFFGQGTRLTVV.

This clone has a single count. CDR3 sequence: CAISESGTGRGEAFF. DNA for the CDR3: TGTGCCATCAGTGAATCGGGGACAGGGAGGGGTGAAGCTTTCTTT. The V call is TRBV10-3, the J call TRBJ1-1; 9 nucleotides match TRBD1. With 3 bases clipped from V and 7 bases from J, the junction kept 9 bases outside the gene matches. Germline CDR1 reads ENHRY; CDR2 reads SYGVKD. The CDR3 is made up of 15 amino acids.

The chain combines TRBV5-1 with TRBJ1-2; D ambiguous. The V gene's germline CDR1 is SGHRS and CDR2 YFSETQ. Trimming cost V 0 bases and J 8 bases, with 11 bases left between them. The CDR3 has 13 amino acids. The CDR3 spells CASSLAPSLGYTF. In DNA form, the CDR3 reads TGCGCCAGCAGCTTGGCCCCTTCCCTCGGCTACACCTTC.

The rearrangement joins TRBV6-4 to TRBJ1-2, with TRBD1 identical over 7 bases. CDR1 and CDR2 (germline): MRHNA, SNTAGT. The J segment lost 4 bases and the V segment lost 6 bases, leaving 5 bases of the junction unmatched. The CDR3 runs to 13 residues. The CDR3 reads CASREQGSYGYTF. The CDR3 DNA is TGTGCCAGCAGAGAACAGGGGAGCTATGGCTACACCTTC.

Here the CDR3 DNA reads TGTGCCAGCAGCTTAGGCGACAGGGGTTCTACTGAAGCTTTCTTT. The encoded protein is CASSLGDRGSTEAFF. The chain links TRBV7-9 to TRBJ1-1; TRBD1 matches 8 bases. Germline lookup yields CDR1 SEHNR and CDR2 FQNEAQ (reference sequence). CDR3 length: 15 amino acids. V was clipped by 1 base and J by 5 bases; unmatched bases: 6.